This entry concerns a single T cell receptor (beta chain). Its target antigen remains unknown. Base qualities are not recorded, but no much larger clone differs from it by a single base. CDR1 and CDR2 were assigned from the germline V gene (reference sequence) as LNHDA and SQIVND. V is pared back by 3 bases and J by 2 bases, with 4 bases lying between the germline termini. The CDR3 spans 12 residues, from the cysteine through the phenylalanine. The DNA shown is the 36-base CDR3, in frame from base 1. The cohort was made up of 666 healthy bone marrow donors. All cohort members were sampled while nominally healthy, although unrecorded immune exposures were likely present. The donor was CMV seropositive and was included in the group of 290 or so seropositive cohort members. A peripheral blood sample was provided by each donor, and peripheral blood mononuclear cells were used for TCR beta sequencing. Genomic DNA was extracted from the blood cell samples with the Qiagen DNeasy Blood Extraction Kit.

This sample is part of a study of cytomegalovirus exposure and HLA in healthy donors (dated by TCRdb to between 2016 and 2019). Regarding the complete study: An earlier analysis of about 560 of the donors reported approximately 300 Gb of sequence data and 95 million to 130 million unique TCR beta sequences obtained from some 200 million T cells. About 330 gigabases of sequencing data and about 92 million unique TCR sequences made up an early release that covered some 640 HLA-typed donors. Of the roughly 400 genotyped donors, about 80% fell in the genetic ancestry cluster associated with self-reported Caucasian donors. The study aimed to test whether cataloging public T cell receptors could reveal signatures of past pathogen exposure. The T cell repertoires of 666 subjects were profiled by immunosequencing and related to cytomegalovirus serostatus. A separate validation cohort of more than 100 different subjects was used in addition to the 666-subject first cohort. To predict cytomegalovirus infection status, the study brought together high-throughput TCR immunosequencing, statistical association of individual TCRs with disease status, and machine learning. A later analysis re-examined previously published TCR beta repertoires from roughly 650 donors and added high-resolution HLA genotyping to investigate patterns of TCR occurrence. Rather than drawing on any new phenotypic data, the later analysis identified candidate immune exposures from TCR beta sequences and the way those sequences occurred across donors. In an earlier analysis of 587 of the donors, high-throughput TCR beta sequencing was used to judge whether each TCR beta V gene segment behaved as functional or pseudogenic. Alongside the repertoire data, information on donor age, sex, ethnicity and CMV serostatus was compiled. In a later genetic analysis, genome-wide SNP genotypes for about 65% of the roughly 670 donors were used, and that subset was treated as a discovery cohort. All discovery cohort repertoires had been generated using a single sequencing platform. HLA typing included class I and class II loci at four-digit resolution. The number of donors typed differed by locus, with roughly 620-630 for A, B, C, DRB1 and DQB1, 522 for DQA1, approximately 570 for DPA1, and some 470 for DPB1. About 5 DR-DQ haplotypes were handled as single units for association and clustering, since linkage in the cohort was strong. Among over 350 genotyped donors of the cohort, an average of around 240,000 unique TCR beta nucleotide sequences were sequenced per donor, around 20% of them non-productive. On the study overall, not on this receptor specifically: In an earlier analysis of approximately 590 of the donors, most TCR beta V segments appeared in productive rearrangements about 87% or about 30% of the time, broadly matching IMGT annotations. Because HLA typing was unavailable for some donors at each locus, only the typed subset was used in association tests. In vitro tests confirmed that three of the cytomegalovirus-associated TCR beta chains recognize cytomegalovirus antigens. In both the original and validation cohorts, the classifier was reported to diagnose cytomegalovirus status with high specificity and sensitivity. A later genetic analysis reported fewer N-insertions in productive TCRs among donors in an Asian-associated ancestry cluster than the roughly 700-donor mean. A further reported finding was that TCR beta sequences accurately predicted the HLA-A and HLA-B alleles for most subjects in the first cohort. Linkage disequilibrium might explain the correlated functional status among segregating V segments, but an unknown experimental factor could not be ruled out. In a later analysis, over 15,000 TCR beta sequences were associated with specific HLA alleles at a false discovery rate of 0.05. The sequencing pipeline was judged likely to have produced a cluster of highly shared sequence variants as a technical artifact. When HLA alleles, especially DR and DQ, strongly co-occurred, TCR associations were difficult to assign to individual alleles. Sequencing depth was assumed to be roughly uniform across donors in the presence/absence analyses, though that assumption may not hold. The authors suggested that the approach could potentially be extended to other disease states and immunological phenotypes. A later analysis found that TCR association rates varied across HLA loci, with DRB1 alleles showing the most associated TCRs and HLA-C alleles the fewest. In this cohort, only TCR beta chains were sequenced, and detectable features were limited by the absence of alpha or paired-chain data. The only immune exposure information available for the cohort was CMV serostatus. In a later analysis, HLA-associated TCR beta chains were found to be more clonally expanded and to have lower generation probabilities than equally common non-associated chains. A later genetic analysis associated a missense DCLRE1C variant with V-gene and J-gene trimming of TCR beta chains, and an independent cohort replicated the association. Because counts were too low, roughly 18 rarely observed V segments, including chromosome 9 orphons, were left out of the earlier analysis of over 550 of the donors. A total of 150 to 200 TCR beta chains were listed by the study as associated with cytomegalovirus. Because the 87-base-pair reads could not distinguish some IMGT-functional V segments, including TRBV6-2 and TRBV6-3, those segments were excluded. Several of the top co-occurrence clusters appeared to be linked to parvovirus B19, influenza, CMV and Epstein-Barr virus, according to a later analysis. Across donors, most TCR sequences were observed very rarely, whereas some public TCRs were present in many individuals. According to a later analysis, most CMV-associated TCR beta chains appeared to be HLA-restricted, and the HLA associations seemed to be driven largely by CMV exposure.

Libraries were built with the immunoSEQ multiplex PCR assay. For the multiplex PCR, a mixture combining 60 forward primers for TCR Vbeta segments and 13 reverse primers for TCR Jbeta segments was used. Amplification of the CDR3 region of rearranged TCR beta genes was performed with a multiplex PCR assay on genomic DNA. The amplified TCR beta libraries were sequenced on the Illumina HiSeq System as 87-base-pair reads. Per the source publication's procedure: Across the 700 or so repertoires, a later analysis counted approximately 75 million unique TCR beta chains, roughly 11 million of which were shared by at least two donors. To remove PCR and sequencing errors, raw reads were error-corrected and collapsed into unique sequences using a nearest-neighbor algorithm that merged closely related sequences. CDR3 sequences were aligned to IMGT reference sequences to assign V, D and J gene segments. Each retained sequence needed at least a six-nucleotide match to both a V gene segment and a J gene segment. A rearrangement counted as productive if the CDR3 had no stop codons and remained in frame with V and J, and every other rearrangement counted as non-productive. CDR3 was defined according to IMGT convention as the region running from the second conserved V-encoded cysteine to the conserved J-encoded phenylalanine. Sequences without an unambiguous match to a single V gene segment were excluded from the earlier analysis of a few hundred of the donors. In an earlier analysis of several hundred of the donors, V segments were called functional above 56.7% productive rearrangements and were called segregating when the between-donor standard deviation exceeded 5%. A statistical classification framework was built for diagnosing cytomegalovirus status from the catalog of TCR beta chain sequences. In a later analysis, TCR nucleotide sequences were compared against IMGT/GENE-DB human TR gene sequences so that V and J genes could be assigned. A later analysis assigned CDR3 sequences and most-parsimonious VDJ recombination scenarios with the TCRdist pipeline. In a later analysis, each TCR beta chain was defined by its CDR3 amino acid sequence together with its V-gene family, and reads lacking a unique V-gene family were excluded. A later analysis removed 550 to 700 highly shared, low-generation-probability nucleotide sequences to deal with suspected cross-contamination and a sequencing artifact. In a later analysis, a clonal expansion index was calculated for each public chain from normalized within-repertoire ranks of inferred template counts. In a later analysis, generation probabilities were computed with a VDJ recombination model fitted to out-of-frame rearrangements, and the resulting probabilities were checked against IGoR. In a later analysis, TCR-TCR, TCR-HLA and TCR-CMV co-occurrence was scored with hypergeometric tests, and a repertoire-size bias correction was applied to TCR pairs. A later analysis estimated false discovery rates by permuting HLA or CMV assignments 20 times. A later analysis grouped co-occurring TCRs with DBSCAN, adding TCRdist sequence similarity when clustering within HLA-allele-positive subsets. Co-occurrence clustering excluded repertoires with fewer than 30,000 or more than 120,000 public chains, plus five with anomalous nucleotide sharing. This is the immuneACCESS table as TCRdb keeps it, with only in-frame sequences that have V and J called. A part of the clones is gone; compared with another copy, unresolved V genes explain less than half, and the rest is unexplained. The V and J calls and clone size were taken over from that table, and D and trimming were inferred from the DNA. A total of some 130,000 clones appear in this sample, approximately 85% of them only once. The ten largest clones take up under 7.5% of the sample.

The V and J genes are TRBV19 and TRBJ2-5, with the D segment identity uncertain. The receptor was isolated from a young woman in good health and CMV-seropositive. The sequenced sample consisted of PBMCs. The bases are TGTGCCAGTAGTATGCAGCAAGAGACCCAGTACTTC. This yields the protein CASSMQQETQYF.